This T cell receptor beta chain emerged from a study of tissue T cells after allogeneic stem cell transplantation. Study conclusions and caveats: Shared clones across patients were few; motif clustering revealed tissue-specific shared signatures. Tissue-detected TCR repertoire was only partly captured by blood and spleen T cells.

In this sample, this clone turned up a few times. Its antigen remains unidentified. The germline and genes are mouse ones. The CDR3 end falls 1 residue outside the read, so it is completed with the germline J gene. V dropped 2 bases and J dropped 4 bases, with 9 bases sitting between them. The CDR3 is made up of 14 amino acids. Per germline, CDR1 SGHND and CDR2 FRSKSL. The time point here: mouse harvest day 7 after allogeneic transplant. Each mouse received 10^7 T-cell-depleted marrow cells plus 10^6 splenic CD5+ T cells by tail vein. B6 (H2b) cells into BALB/c (H2d) mice; tissues taken at day 7 or 14. Produced via immunoSEQ multiplex PCR; TCRdb's table is partial and in-frame only. The top ten hold 3.8% of the sample, which has over 5,500 clones, around 50% seen once.

This sequence originates from a female BALB/c mouse given C57BL/6 T cells with graft-versus-host disease after an allogeneic hematopoietic cell transplant. This chain connects TRBV15 to TRBJ1-3, with TRBD1 as a possible D gene (5 bases). Specimen: gut tissue. The part of the CDR3 DNA that was read is TGTGCCAGCAGTTTACGGGGGAGAGGAAATACGCTCTAT. This sequence encodes CASSLRGRGNTLY. The whole CDR3 reads CASSLRGRGNTLYF. Based on the CDR3 plus reference TRBV15 and TRBJ1-3, the full variable domain is DAGVTQTPRHEVAEKGQTIILKCEPVSGHNDLFWYRQTKIQGLELLSYFRSKSLMEDGGAFKDRFKAEMLNSSFSTLKIQPTEPKDSAVYLCASSLRGRGNTLYFGEGSRLIVV.